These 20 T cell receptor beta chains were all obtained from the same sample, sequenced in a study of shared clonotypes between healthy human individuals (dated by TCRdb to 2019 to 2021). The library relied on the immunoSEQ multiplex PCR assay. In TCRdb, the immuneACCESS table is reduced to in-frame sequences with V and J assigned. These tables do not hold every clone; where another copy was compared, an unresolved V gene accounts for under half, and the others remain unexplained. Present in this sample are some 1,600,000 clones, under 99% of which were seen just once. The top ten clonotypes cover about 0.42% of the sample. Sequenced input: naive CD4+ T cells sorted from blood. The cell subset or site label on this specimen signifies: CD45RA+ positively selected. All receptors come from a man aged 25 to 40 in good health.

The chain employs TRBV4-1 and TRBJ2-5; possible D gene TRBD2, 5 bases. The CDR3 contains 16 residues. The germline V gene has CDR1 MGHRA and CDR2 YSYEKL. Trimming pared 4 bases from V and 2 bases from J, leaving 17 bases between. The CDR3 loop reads CASSPEGARRQETQYF. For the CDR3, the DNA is TGCGCCAGCAGCCCAGAGGGAGCCCGGCGGCAAGAGACCCAGTACTTC.

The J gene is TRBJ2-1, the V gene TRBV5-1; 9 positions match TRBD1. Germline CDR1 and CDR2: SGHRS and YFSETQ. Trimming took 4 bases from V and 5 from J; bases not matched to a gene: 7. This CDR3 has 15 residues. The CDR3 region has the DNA TGCGCCAGCAGCGTCGCACAGGGGGCTGACAATGAGCAGTTCTTC. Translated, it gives CASSVAQGADNEQFF.

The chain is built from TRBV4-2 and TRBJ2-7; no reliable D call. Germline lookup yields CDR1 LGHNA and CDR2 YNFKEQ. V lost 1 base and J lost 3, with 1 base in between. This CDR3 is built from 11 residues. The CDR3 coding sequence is TGTGCCAGCAGCCAAGTCTACGAGCAGTACTTC. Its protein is CASSQVYEQYF.

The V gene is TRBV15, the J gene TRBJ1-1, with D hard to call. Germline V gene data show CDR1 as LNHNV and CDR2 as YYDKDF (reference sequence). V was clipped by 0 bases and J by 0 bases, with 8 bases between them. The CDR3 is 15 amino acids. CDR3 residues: CATSREARLNTEAFF. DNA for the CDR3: TGTGCCACCAGCAGAGAGGCCAGGTTGAACACTGAAGCTTTCTTT. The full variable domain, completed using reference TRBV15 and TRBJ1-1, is DAMVIQNPRYQVTQFGKPVTLSCSQTLNHNVMYWYQQKSSQAPKLLFHYYDKDFNNEADTPDNFQSRRPNTSFCFLDIRSPGLGDTAMYLCATSREARLNTEAFFGQGTRLTVV.

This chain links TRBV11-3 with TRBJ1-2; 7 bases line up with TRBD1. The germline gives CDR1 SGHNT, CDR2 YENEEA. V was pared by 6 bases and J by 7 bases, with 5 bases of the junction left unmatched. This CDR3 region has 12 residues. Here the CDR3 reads CASSAGGRGYTF. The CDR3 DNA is TGTGCCAGCAGTGCAGGGGGTCGTGGCTACACCTTC.

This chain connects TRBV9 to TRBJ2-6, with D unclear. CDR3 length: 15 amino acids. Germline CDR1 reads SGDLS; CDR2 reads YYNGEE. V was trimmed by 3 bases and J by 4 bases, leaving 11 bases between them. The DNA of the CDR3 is TGTGCCAGCAGCGCAAGACTGGAAGGGGCCAACGTCCTGACTTTC. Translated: CASSARLEGANVLTF.

The CDR3 sequence: CATSRELAALTDTQYF. The CDR3, as DNA: TGTGCCACCAGCAGAGAGCTAGCGGCACTCACAGATACGCAGTATTTT. The V and J genes are TRBV15 and TRBJ2-3; the match to TRBD2 covers 7 bases. CDR3 length: 16 residues. The germline gives CDR1 LNHNV, CDR2 YYDKDF (reference sequence). Trimming removed 0 bases from V and 2 bases from J; junction bases left unmatched: 5.

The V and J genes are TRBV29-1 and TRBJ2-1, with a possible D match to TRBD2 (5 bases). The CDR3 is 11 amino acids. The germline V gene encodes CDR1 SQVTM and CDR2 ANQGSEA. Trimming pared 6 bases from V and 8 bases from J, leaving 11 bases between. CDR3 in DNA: TGCAGCGTCCGCCGGGGAGATGAGCAGTTCTTC. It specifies CSVRRGDEQFF.

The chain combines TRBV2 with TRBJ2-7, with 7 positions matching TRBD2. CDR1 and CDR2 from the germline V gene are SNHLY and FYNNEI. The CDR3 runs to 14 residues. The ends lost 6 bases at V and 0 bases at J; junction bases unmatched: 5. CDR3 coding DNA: TGTGCCAGCAGGAAAGAGCGGGGCTCCTACGAGCAGTACTTC. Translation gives CASRKERGSYEQYF.

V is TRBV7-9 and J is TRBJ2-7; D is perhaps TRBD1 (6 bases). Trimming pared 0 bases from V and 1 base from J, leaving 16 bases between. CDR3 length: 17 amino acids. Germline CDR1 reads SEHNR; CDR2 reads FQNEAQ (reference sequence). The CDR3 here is CASSLARVGGKSYEQYF. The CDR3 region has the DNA TGTGCCAGCAGCTTAGCCCGGGTTGGGGGCAAATCCTACGAGCAGTACTTC.

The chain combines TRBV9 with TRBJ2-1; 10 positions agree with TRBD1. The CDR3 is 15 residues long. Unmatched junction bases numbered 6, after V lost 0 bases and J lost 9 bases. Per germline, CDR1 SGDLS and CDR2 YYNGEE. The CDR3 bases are TGTGCCAGCAGCGTAGAGACAGGGGGCCTTCGTGAGCAGTTCTTC. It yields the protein CASSVETGGLREQFF.

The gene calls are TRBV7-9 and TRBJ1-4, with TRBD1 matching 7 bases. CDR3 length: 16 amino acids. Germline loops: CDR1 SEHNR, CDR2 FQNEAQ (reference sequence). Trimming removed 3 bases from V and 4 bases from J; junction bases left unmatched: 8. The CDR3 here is CASSFGDRDSNEKLFF. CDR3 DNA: TGTGCCAGCAGCTTCGGTGACCGGGACAGTAATGAAAAACTGTTTTTT.

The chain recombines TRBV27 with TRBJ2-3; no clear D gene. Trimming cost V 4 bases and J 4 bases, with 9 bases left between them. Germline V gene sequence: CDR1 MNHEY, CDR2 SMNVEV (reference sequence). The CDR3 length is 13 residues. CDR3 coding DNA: TGTGCCAGCAGTTCCTTATTGTCAGATACGCAGTATTTT. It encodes CASSSLLSDTQYF.

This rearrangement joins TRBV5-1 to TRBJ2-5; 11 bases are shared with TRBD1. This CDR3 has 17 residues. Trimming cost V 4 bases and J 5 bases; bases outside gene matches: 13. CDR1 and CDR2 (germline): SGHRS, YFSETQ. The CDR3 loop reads CASSGVRTGGIWETQYF. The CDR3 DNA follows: TGCGCCAGCAGCGGAGTCAGGACAGGGGGCATATGGGAGACCCAGTACTTC.

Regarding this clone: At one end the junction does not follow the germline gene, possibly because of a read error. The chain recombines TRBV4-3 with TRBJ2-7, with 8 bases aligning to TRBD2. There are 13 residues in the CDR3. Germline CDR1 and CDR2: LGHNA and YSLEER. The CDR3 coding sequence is TGCGCCAGCAGCCAAGGAAGAGCGGGGGTGACCACTTTC. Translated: CASSQGRAGVTTF.

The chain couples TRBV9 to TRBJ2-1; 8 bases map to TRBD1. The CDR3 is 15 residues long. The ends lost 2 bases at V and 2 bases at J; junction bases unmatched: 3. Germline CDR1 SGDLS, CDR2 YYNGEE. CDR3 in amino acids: CASSVMDRAYNEQFF. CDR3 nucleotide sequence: TGTGCCAGCAGCGTTATGGACAGGGCCTACAATGAGCAGTTCTTC.

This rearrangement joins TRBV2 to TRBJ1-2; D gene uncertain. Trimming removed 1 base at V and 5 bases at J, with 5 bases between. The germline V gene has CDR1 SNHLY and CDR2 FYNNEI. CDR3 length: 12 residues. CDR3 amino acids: CASSEGHYGYTF. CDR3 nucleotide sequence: TGTGCCAGCAGTGAAGGACATTATGGCTACACCTTC.

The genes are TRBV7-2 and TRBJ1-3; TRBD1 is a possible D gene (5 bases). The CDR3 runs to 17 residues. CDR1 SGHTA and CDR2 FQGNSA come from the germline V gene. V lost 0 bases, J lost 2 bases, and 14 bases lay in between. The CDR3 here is CASSLAPGGVAGNTIYF. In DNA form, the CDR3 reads TGTGCCAGCAGCTTAGCGCCGGGGGGTGTTGCTGGAAACACCATATATTTT.

As DNA, the CDR3 is TGTGCCATCAGTACCTCGGGACTAGCGGACAATGAGCAGTTCTTC. This translates into CAISTSGLADNEQFF. The chain is built from TRBV10-3 and TRBJ2-1; TRBD2 aligns across 11 bases. J lost 5 bases, V lost 5 bases, and 5 bases had no gene match. The CDR3 has 15 residues. The germline gives CDR1 ENHRY, CDR2 SYGVKD.

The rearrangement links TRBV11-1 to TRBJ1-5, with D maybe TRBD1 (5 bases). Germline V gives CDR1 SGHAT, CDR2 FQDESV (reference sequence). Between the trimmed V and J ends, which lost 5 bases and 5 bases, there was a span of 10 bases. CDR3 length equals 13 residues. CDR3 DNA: TGTGCCAGCAGCGGGGGACGGGATCAGCCCCAGCATTTT. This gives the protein CASSGGRDQPQHF.